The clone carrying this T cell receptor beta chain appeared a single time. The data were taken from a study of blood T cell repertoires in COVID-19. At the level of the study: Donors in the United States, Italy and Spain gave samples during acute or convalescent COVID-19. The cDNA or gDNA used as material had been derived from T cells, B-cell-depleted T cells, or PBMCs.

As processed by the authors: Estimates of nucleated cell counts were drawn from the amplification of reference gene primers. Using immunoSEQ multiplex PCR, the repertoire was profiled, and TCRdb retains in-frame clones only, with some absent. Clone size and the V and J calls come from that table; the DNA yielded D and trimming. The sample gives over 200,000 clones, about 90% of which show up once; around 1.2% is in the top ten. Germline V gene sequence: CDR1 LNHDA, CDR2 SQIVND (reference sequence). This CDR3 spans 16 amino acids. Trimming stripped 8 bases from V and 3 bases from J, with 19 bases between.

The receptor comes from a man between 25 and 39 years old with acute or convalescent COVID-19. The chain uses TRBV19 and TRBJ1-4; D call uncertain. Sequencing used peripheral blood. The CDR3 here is CASVAVGREANEKLFF. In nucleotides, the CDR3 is TGTGCCAGTGTAGCGGTGGGAAGGGAAGCTAATGAAAAACTGTTTTTT.